This T cell receptor (beta chain) came from a study of cytotoxic CD8 clonotypes in ibrutinib-treated CLL. Study as a whole: Researchers reported 11 relapsed/refractory and 15 treatment-naive patients, 17 of them IGHV unmutated.

Points from the study as a whole: Clonality (at baseline) was higher than in age-matched healthy donors and tracked circulating CD8+ T-cell counts. Public clonotypes (which were uncommon) either contracted or remained stable on treatment.

Measured with immunoSEQ multiplex PCR; TCRdb has only the in-frame clones, and not every one. Of under 300,000 clones detected, approximately 76% appear once; the ten largest clones hold about 6%. A word on this clone: Its antigen is undetermined.

The sequenced sample was PBMCs, obtained at disease progression, from a patient treated with ibrutinib. This TCR was sampled from a human donor with chronic lymphocytic leukemia.

Here the CDR3 reads CATSNGQYNEQFF. The CDR3 bases are TGTGCCACCAGCAACGGACAGTACAATGAGCAGTTCTTC. The chain joins TRBV15 to TRBJ2-1; TRBD1 might be the D (6 bases). With 4 bases removed from V and 4 bases from J, the gap between germline ends came to 8 bases. Germline V lookup: CDR1 LNHNV, CDR2 YYDKDF (reference sequence). There are 13 residues in the CDR3.